This passage covers 26 T cell receptor beta chains from one sample sequenced in a study of T cells after yellow fever vaccination. TCRdb reprocessed the 5' RACE reads with MiXCR, giving one entry per CDR3 protein. This sample has 280,000 or so distinct CDR3 sequences; roughly 9% occur once, and the top ten carry around 3.4%. This sample comprised CD4+ T cells sorted from PBMCs, obtained 5 days after the yellow fever booster vaccination. These receptors all stem from a man aged 18 to 35 who received the YFV17D yellow fever vaccine.

This clonotype was observed many times. The rearrangement uses TRBV5-1 and TRBJ1-2; a possible D gene is TRBD1 (6 bases). The CDR3 is 19 residues long. The germline CDR1 and CDR2 sequences are SGHRS and YFSETQ. The V end lost 2 bases, the J end lost 2 bases, and 25 bases lay between the germline ends. Here the CDR3 DNA reads TGCGCCAGCAGCTTTGGATCATTAGATTACAGGGTTGGGAACTATGGCTACACCTTC. It codes for CASSFGSLDYRVGNYGYTF. The full variable domain, its missing parts supplied by reference TRBV5-1 and TRBJ1-2, is KAGVTQTPRYLIKTRGQQVTLSCSPISGHRSVSWYQQTPGQGLQFLFEYFSETQRNKGNFPGRFSGRQFSNSRSEMNVSTLELGDSALYLCASSFGSLDYRVGNYGYTFGSGTRLTVV.

The V call is TRBV5-1, the J call TRBJ2-7; 7 nucleotides line up with TRBD1. The CDR3 is made up of 15 amino acids. Trimming removed 4 bases from V and 2 bases from J; junction bases left unmatched: 9. CDR1 is SGHRS and CDR2 is YFSETQ in the germline V gene. The CDR3 DNA sequence: TGCGCCAGCAGCCGCCGGACAGGACGGACCTACGAGCAGTACTTC. Translated, it gives CASSRRTGRTYEQYF.

Here the CDR3 DNA reads TGTGCCAGCAGCGTAGGTACCCGGGGCAATCAGCCCCAGCATTTT. Protein sequence: CASSVGTRGNQPQHF. The V and J genes are TRBV9 and TRBJ1-5; no reliable D call. The CDR3 has 15 residues. Germline V gives CDR1 SGDLS, CDR2 YYNGEE. V was pared by 0 bases and J by 2 bases, with 9 bases between.

J is TRBJ2-4 and V is TRBV6-1; 11 bases map to TRBD1. The germline gives CDR1 MNHNS, CDR2 SASEGT. The junction had 9 bases not matched to a gene; V was cut back by 10 bases and J by 7 bases. The CDR3 sequence is 14 residues long. The CDR3 coding sequence is TGTGCCACCGCGGGACAGGGGGGTATCAACATTCAGTACTTC. Translated: CATAGQGGINIQYF.

This clonotype was counted at least ten times. The V gene is TRBV7-9, the J gene TRBJ2-5; D is undetermined. The length of the CDR3 is 13 residues. Germline values: CDR1 SEHNR, CDR2 FQNEAQ (reference sequence). V was pared by 5 bases and J by 4 bases, with 11 bases between. CDR3 coding DNA: TGTGCCAGCAGCGCTAACACTGGAGAGACCCAGTACTTC. Protein: CASSANTGETQYF.

This clonotype has a handful of counts. The chain couples TRBV9 to TRBJ2-1; a possible D gene is TRBD2 (5 bases). Per the germline V gene, CDR1 is SGDLS and CDR2 is YYNGEE. With 4 bases removed from V and 0 bases from J, the gap between germline ends came to 14 bases. The CDR3 sequence is 16 residues long. This CDR3 is CASSLLFSVSYNEQFF. The CDR3 nucleotides are TGTGCCAGCAGCCTGCTTTTTAGCGTCTCCTACAATGAGCAGTTCTTC. Drawing the rest from reference TRBV9 and TRBJ2-1, the complete variable domain is DSGVTQTPKHLITATGQRVTLRCSPRSGDLSVYWYQQSLDQGLQFLIQYYNGEERAKGNILERFSAQQFPDLHSELNLSSLELGDSALYFCASSLLFSVSYNEQFFGPGTRLTVL.

CDR3 coding DNA: TGTGCCAGCTTAGGGCAGAACAATCAGCCCCAGCATTTT. Amino acids: CASLGQNNQPQHF. V usage is TRBV28 and J usage is TRBJ1-5, with D hard to call. The CDR3 loop spans 13 amino acids. V lost 8 bases and J 3 bases, leaving 11 bases between the germline ends. Per the germline V gene, CDR1 is MDHEN and CDR2 is SYDVKM. The whole variable domain, filled in from reference TRBV28 and TRBJ1-5, reads DVKVTQSSRYLVKRTGEKVFLECVQDMDHENMFWYRQDPGLGLRLIYFSYDVKMKEKGDIPEGYSVSREKKERFSLILESASTNQTSMYLCASLGQNNQPQHFGDGTRLSIL.

This clonotype appeared many times. This sequence joins TRBV7-6 and TRBJ2-1; 13 bases are a match to TRBD2. The CDR3 spans 15 residues. The J segment lost 6 bases and the V segment lost 6 bases, leaving 5 bases of the junction unmatched. From germline, CDR1 is SGHVS and CDR2 FNYEAQ. CDR3 protein: CASRSTSGGANEQFF. The CDR3 bases are TGTGCCAGCAGATCAACTAGCGGGGGGGCCAATGAGCAGTTCTTC. The whole variable domain, filled in from reference TRBV7-6 and TRBJ2-1, reads GAGVSQSPRYKVTKRGQDVALRCDPISGHVSLYWYRQALGQGPEFLTYFNYEAQQDKSGLPNDRFSAERPEGSISTLTIQRTEQRDSAMYRCASRSTSGGANEQFFGPGTRLTVL.

This clonotype was seen more than once but under ten times. This chain connects TRBV4-1 to TRBJ1-1, with 9 bases identical to TRBD1. In germline, CDR1 is MGHRA, CDR2 YSYEKL. J gave up 3 bases and V 4 bases, and 3 bases lay outside the gene matches. The CDR3 spans 14 residues. For the CDR3, the DNA is TGCGCCAGCAGCCGGGACAGGGTTTACACTGAAGCTTTCTTT. It is translated as CASSRDRVYTEAFF.

Many counts were recorded for this clonotype. The chain has TRBV7-9 and TRBJ2-1; TRBD2 matches 7 bases. Germline trimming cut 1 base from V and 7 bases from J; bases unmatched to any gene: 1. The CDR3 has 13 amino acids. Germline CDR1 reads SEHNR; CDR2 reads FQNEAQ (reference sequence). Here the CDR3 DNA reads TGTGCCAGCAGCTTAGGAGCGGGGAATGAGCAGTTCTTC. Translated, it gives CASSLGAGNEQFF. The variable domain in full, completed from reference TRBV7-9 and TRBJ2-1, reads DTGVSQNPRHKITKRGQNVTFRCDPISEHNRLYWYRQTLGQGPEFLTYFQNEAQLEKSRLLSDRFSAERPKGSFSTLEIQRTEQGDSAMYLCASSLGAGNEQFFGPGTRLTVL.

The CDR3 DNA follows: TGTGCCAGCAGACAGGGGAGTCAGCCCCAGCATTTT. It is translated as CASRQGSQPQHF. This chain connects TRBV28 to TRBJ1-5; 7 nucleotides agree with TRBD1. V lost 6 bases and J lost 6; bases outside the gene matches: 2. The CDR3 has 12 amino acids. Germline CDR1 reads MDHEN; CDR2 reads SYDVKM.

The chain is built from TRBV5-6 and TRBJ1-5; 10 bases align to TRBD1. V lost 5 bases, J lost 1 base, and 6 bases stayed unmatched. There are 16 residues in the CDR3. Germline CDR1 and CDR2: SGHDT and YYEEEE. CDR3 sequence reads: CASSRQGAGSNQPQHF. CDR3 sequence (DNA): TGTGCCAGCAGTAGACAGGGGGCTGGGAGCAATCAGCCCCAGCATTTT.

The chain employs TRBV5-1 and TRBJ1-2; D remains unclear. Trimming took off 4 bases at V and 0 bases at J, with 10 bases between the two ends. In germline, CDR1 is SGHRS, CDR2 YFSETQ. The length of the CDR3 is 14 residues. CDR3 in amino acids: CASSPDVANYGYTF. In DNA, the CDR3 is TGCGCCAGCAGCCCGGACGTAGCTAACTATGGCTACACCTTC.

This clonotype was recorded a few times. This chain uses TRBV5-1 with TRBJ2-3, with TRBD2 as a possible D gene (5 bases). Germline V gene lookup returns CDR1 SGHRS and CDR2 YFSETQ. The V end lost 3 bases, the J end lost 2 bases, and 13 bases lay between the germline ends. The CDR3 runs to 15 residues. The CDR3 nucleotides are TGCGCCAGCAGCTCCGTCCCGGGGTCCACAGATACGCAGTATTTT. Protein: CASSSVPGSTDTQYF.

This clonotype has a handful of counts. This rearrangement joins TRBV10-2 to TRBJ1-4, with D uncertain. The V and J ends lost 0 bases and 2 bases respectively, with 7 bases between them. Per the germline V gene, CDR1 is WSHSY and CDR2 is SAAADI. The length of the CDR3 is 15 residues. DNA of the CDR3: TGCGCCAGCAGTGAGTCCCGATGGACTAATGAAAAACTGTTTTTT. Residues: CASSESRWTNEKLFF.

The CDR3 protein is CASSEYSVAAGGIGSPLHF. The CDR3 nucleotides are TGTGCCAGCAGTGAATACTCGGTGGCGGCAGGGGGGATTGGTTCACCCCTCCACTTT. This chain uses TRBV2 with TRBJ1-6, with 7 bases lining up with TRBD1. The CDR3 is 19 amino acids. Germline V gene sequence: CDR1 SNHLY, CDR2 FYNNEI. With 2 bases clipped from V and 9 bases from J, the junction kept 19 bases outside the gene matches.

This clonotype has a handful of counts. J is TRBJ1-6 and V is TRBV9; D unclear. Trimming pared 3 bases from V and 7 bases from J, leaving 11 bases between. CDR1 SGDLS and CDR2 YYNGEE come from the germline V gene. The CDR3 runs to 14 residues. The CDR3 protein is CASSAGMNNSPLHF. The CDR3 region has the DNA TGTGCCAGCAGCGCGGGGATGAACAATTCACCCCTCCACTTT.

This clonotype was counted many times. This sequence joins TRBV28 and TRBJ1-4; no definite D call. Trimming cost V 6 bases and J 3 bases, with 8 bases left between them. Germline assignment: CDR1 MDHEN and CDR2 SYDVKM. The CDR3 length is 13 residues. CDR3 in amino acids: CASRAGPNEKLFF. The CDR3 DNA is TGTGCCAGCAGGGCCGGACCTAATGAAAAACTGTTTTTT.

This clonotype has a handful of counts. The chain has TRBV5-1 and TRBJ1-1, with 10 bases lining up with TRBD1. Germline V gene lookup returns CDR1 SGHRS and CDR2 YFSETQ. There are 17 residues in the CDR3. The V gene end was trimmed by 0 bases and the J gene end by 0 bases; junction bases not matched to a gene: 5. DNA for the CDR3: TGCGCCAGCAGCTTGGTCGGGACAGGGGCCATGAACACTGAAGCTTTCTTT. Protein: CASSLVGTGAMNTEAFF. The variable domain in full, with the rest retrieved from reference TRBV5-1 and TRBJ1-1, is KAGVTQTPRYLIKTRGQQVTLSCSPISGHRSVSWYQQTPGQGLQFLFEYFSETQRNKGNFPGRFSGRQFSNSRSEMNVSTLELGDSALYLCASSLVGTGAMNTEAFFGQGTRLTVV.

This clonotype was detected only a few times. The rearrangement uses TRBV9 and TRBJ2-4; D is tentatively TRBD1 or TRBD2 (5 bases each). The CDR3 contains 14 residues. The germline CDR1 and CDR2 sequences are SGDLS and YYNGEE. V gave up 2 bases and J gave up 6 bases, with 12 bases separating them. CDR3 sequence: CASSVAPGTNIQYF. CDR3 in DNA: TGTGCCAGCAGCGTCGCCCCCGGGACAAACATTCAGTACTTC.

The V and J genes are TRBV20-1 and TRBJ1-1; 7 bases agree with TRBD1. CDR1 and CDR2 (germline): DFQATT, SNEGSKA (reference sequence). The CDR3 is 12 residues long. The ends lost 5 bases at V and 13 bases at J; junction bases unmatched: 13. This CDR3 is CSAASTGALLFF. The CDR3 DNA reads TGCAGTGCTGCATCCACAGGGGCGCTTCTTTTCTTT.

The sample holds a few counts of this clonotype. V is TRBV7-9 and J is TRBJ2-1; D tentatively fits TRBD1 or TRBD2 (5 bases each). The CDR3 sequence is 16 residues long. The V and J ends lost 2 bases and 6 bases respectively, with 17 bases between them. The germline V gene has CDR1 SEHNR and CDR2 FQNEAQ (reference sequence). CDR3 amino acids: CASSLTRDPPGNEQFF. The CDR3 bases are TGTGCCAGCAGCTTAACCAGGGACCCACCTGGCAATGAGCAGTTCTTC.

The chain couples TRBV12-3 or TRBV12-4 to TRBJ1-1; D possibly corresponds to TRBD1 (6 bases). The germline V and J ends were trimmed by 8 bases and 4 bases, with 20 bases remaining between them. This CDR3 has 15 amino acids. The CDR3 sequence: CASCTGSSGGTEAFF. CDR3 DNA sequence: TGTGCCAGCTGTACAGGGAGTTCGGGGGGCACTGAAGCTTTCTTT.

This clonotype has at least ten counts. The J gene is TRBJ2-7, the V gene TRBV6-6; 10 bases are a match to TRBD1. J gave up 5 bases and V 1 base, and 14 bases lay outside the gene matches. The length of the CDR3 is 18 residues. Germline CDR1 MNHNY, CDR2 SVGAGI (reference sequence). This CDR3 reads CASSYFGLGDRGRDEQYF. CDR3 DNA: TGTGCCAGCAGTTACTTTGGACTGGGGGACAGGGGTCGCGACGAGCAGTACTTC.

The table lists this clonotype with a few counts. This chain joins TRBV20-1 and TRBJ1-2; D uncertain. The germline V gene has CDR1 DFQATT and CDR2 SNEGSKA (reference sequence). V lost 8 bases and J lost 8, with 21 bases in between. The CDR3 has 13 residues. The CDR3 DNA is TGCAGTTTTACGGACGGATTTCCTAAGGGCTACACCTTC. It translates to CSFTDGFPKGYTF.

The table lists this clonotype with a few counts. The rearrangement links TRBV7-2 to TRBJ1-4; the match to TRBD1 covers 8 bases. The germline gives CDR1 SGHTA, CDR2 FQGNSA. V lost 5 bases and J lost 8; bases outside the gene matches: 13. The CDR3 has 16 residues. The CDR3 is CASSAGGARVGEKLFF. For the CDR3, the DNA is TGTGCCAGCAGCGCAGGGGGCGCAAGAGTTGGGGAAAAACTGTTTTTT.